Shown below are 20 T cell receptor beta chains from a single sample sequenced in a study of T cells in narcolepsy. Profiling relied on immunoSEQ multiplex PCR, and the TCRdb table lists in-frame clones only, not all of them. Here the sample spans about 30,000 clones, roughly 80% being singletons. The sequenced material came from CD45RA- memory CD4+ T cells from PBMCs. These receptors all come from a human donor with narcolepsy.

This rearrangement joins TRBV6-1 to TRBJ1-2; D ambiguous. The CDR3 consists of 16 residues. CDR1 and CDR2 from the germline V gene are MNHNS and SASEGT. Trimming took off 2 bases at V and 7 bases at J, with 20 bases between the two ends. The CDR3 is CASSEQRGGNTGGYTF. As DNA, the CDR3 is TGTGCCAGCAGTGAACAACGAGGAGGGAATACCGGTGGCTACACCTTC.

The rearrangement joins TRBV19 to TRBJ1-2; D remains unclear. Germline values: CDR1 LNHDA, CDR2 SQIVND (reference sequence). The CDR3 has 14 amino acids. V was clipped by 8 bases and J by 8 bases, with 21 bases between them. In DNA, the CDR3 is TGTGCCAGTGTTGAACCCGGTGCAGTAGACGGCTACACCTTC. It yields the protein CASVEPGAVDGYTF.

The CDR3, as DNA: TGTGCCTGGAGTCCAGGGGGGAACACTGAAGCTTTCTTT. Protein product: CAWSPGGNTEAFF. The genes are TRBV30 and TRBJ1-1; 7 bases align to TRBD1. V dropped 2 bases and J dropped 1; count of bases not matched to a gene: 1. Germline loops: CDR1 GTSNPN, CDR2 SVGIG (reference sequence). The CDR3 runs to 13 residues.

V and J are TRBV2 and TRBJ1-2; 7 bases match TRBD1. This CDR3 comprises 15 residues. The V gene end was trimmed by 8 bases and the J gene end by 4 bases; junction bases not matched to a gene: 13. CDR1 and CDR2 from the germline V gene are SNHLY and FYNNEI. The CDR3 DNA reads TGTGCCAGCGGGGGACAGCCCATAGGAACCTATGGCTACACCTTC. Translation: CASGGQPIGTYGYTF.

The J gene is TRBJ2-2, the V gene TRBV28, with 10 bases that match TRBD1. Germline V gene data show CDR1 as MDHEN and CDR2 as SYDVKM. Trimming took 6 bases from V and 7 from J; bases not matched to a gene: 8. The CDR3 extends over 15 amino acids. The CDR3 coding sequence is TGTGCCAGCAGGACAGGGGGCGCAATCGGCGGGGAGCTGTTTTTT. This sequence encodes CASRTGGAIGGELFF. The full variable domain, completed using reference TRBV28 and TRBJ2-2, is DVKVTQSSRYLVKRTGEKVFLECVQDMDHENMFWYRQDPGLGLRLIYFSYDVKMKEKGDIPEGYSVSREKKERFSLILESASTNQTSMYLCASRTGGAIGGELFFGEGSRLTVL.

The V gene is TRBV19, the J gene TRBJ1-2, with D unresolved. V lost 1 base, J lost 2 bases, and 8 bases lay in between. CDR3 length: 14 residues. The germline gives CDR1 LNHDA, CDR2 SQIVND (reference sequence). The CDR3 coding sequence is TGTGCCAGTAGTATAGCCAACGGAAACTATGGCTACACCTTC. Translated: CASSIANGNYGYTF.

Here the CDR3 DNA reads TGTGCCAGCAGCTTATATCAGCCCCGAGGTCCAGATACGCAGTATTTT. Translation: CASSLYQPRGPDTQYF. The rearrangement uses TRBV7-6 and TRBJ2-3, with D unresolved. Per the germline V gene, CDR1 is SGHVS and CDR2 is FNYEAQ. CDR3 size: 16 residues. Trimming pared 2 bases from V and 4 bases from J, leaving 16 bases between.

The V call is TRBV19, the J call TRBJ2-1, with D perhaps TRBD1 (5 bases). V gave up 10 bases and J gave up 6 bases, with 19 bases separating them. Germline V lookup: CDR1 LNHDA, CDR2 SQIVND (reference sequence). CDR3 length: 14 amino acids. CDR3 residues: CATRSRQGPNEQFF. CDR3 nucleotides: TGTGCCACTCGAAGTCGGCAGGGTCCCAATGAGCAGTTCTTC. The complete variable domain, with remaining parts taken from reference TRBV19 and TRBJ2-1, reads DGGITQSPKYLFRKEGQNVTLSCEQNLNHDAMYWYRQDPGQGLRLIYYSQIVNDFQKGDIAEGYSVSREKKESFPLTVTSAQKNPTAFYLCATRSRQGPNEQFFGPGTRLTVL.

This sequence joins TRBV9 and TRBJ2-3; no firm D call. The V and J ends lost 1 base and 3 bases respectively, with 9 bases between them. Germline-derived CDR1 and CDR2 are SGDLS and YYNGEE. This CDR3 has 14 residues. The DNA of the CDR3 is TGTGCCAGCAGCGTACGGGCAGTAACAGATACGCAGTATTTT. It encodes CASSVRAVTDTQYF. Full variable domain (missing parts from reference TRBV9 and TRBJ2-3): DSGVTQTPKHLITATGQRVTLRCSPRSGDLSVYWYQQSLDQGLQFLIQYYNGEERAKGNILERFSAQQFPDLHSELNLSSLELGDSALYFCASSVRAVTDTQYFGPGTRLTVL.

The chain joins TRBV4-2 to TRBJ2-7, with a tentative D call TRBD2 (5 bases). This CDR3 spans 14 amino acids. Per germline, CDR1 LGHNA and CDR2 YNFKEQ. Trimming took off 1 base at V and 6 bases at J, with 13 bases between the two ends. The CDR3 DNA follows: TGTGCCAGCAGCCAAGGTGCGATGGGGAGCGAGCAGTACTTC. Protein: CASSQGAMGSEQYF.

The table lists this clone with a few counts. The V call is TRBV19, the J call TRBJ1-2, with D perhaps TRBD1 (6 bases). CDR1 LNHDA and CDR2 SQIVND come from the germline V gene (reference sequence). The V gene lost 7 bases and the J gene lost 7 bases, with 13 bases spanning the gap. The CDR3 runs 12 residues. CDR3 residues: CASNKQGLGYTF. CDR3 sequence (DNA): TGTGCCAGTAATAAACAGGGTCTTGGCTACACCTTC.

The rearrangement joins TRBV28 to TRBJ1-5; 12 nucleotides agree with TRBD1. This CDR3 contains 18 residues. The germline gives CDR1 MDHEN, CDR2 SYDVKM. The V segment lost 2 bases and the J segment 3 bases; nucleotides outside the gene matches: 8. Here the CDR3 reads CASSLGTGGPPYNQPQHF. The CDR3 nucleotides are TGTGCCAGCAGTTTAGGGACAGGGGGCCCACCGTACAATCAGCCCCAGCATTTT.

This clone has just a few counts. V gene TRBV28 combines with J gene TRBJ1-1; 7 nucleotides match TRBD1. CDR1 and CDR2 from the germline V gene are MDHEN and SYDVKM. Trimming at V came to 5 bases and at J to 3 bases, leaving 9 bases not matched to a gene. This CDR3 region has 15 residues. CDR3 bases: TGTGCCAGCAGTCGAACCTCAGGGGGAGACACTGAAGCTTTCTTT. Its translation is CASSRTSGGDTEAFF.

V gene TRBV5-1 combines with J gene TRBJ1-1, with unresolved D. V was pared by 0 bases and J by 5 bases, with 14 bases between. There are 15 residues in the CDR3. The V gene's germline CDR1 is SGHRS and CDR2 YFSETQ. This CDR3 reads CASSLAVLGGTEAFF. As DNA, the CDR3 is TGCGCCAGCAGCTTGGCCGTTCTGGGAGGTACTGAAGCTTTCTTT.

CDR3 amino acids: CASSPGRINEKLFF. The DNA of the CDR3 is TGTGCCAGCAGCCCGGGACGGATTAATGAAAAACTGTTTTTT. The V gene is TRBV9, the J gene TRBJ1-4; D is perhaps TRBD1 (5 bases). This CDR3 contains 14 residues. Germline loops: CDR1 SGDLS, CDR2 YYNGEE. Trimming took off 4 bases at V and 4 bases at J, with 11 bases between the two ends.

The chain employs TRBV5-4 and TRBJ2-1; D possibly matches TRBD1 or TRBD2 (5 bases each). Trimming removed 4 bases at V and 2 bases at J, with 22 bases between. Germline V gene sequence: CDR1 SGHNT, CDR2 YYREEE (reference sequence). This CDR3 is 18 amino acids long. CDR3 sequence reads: CASSPLIRGRVTYNEQFF. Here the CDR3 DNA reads TGTGCCAGCAGCCCCTTAATTCGGGGCAGGGTTACCTACAATGAGCAGTTCTTC.

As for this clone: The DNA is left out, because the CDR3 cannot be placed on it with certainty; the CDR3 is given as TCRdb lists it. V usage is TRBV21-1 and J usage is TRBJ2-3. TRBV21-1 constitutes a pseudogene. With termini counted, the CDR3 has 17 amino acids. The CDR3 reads CASRKGPQYFCTDTQYF.

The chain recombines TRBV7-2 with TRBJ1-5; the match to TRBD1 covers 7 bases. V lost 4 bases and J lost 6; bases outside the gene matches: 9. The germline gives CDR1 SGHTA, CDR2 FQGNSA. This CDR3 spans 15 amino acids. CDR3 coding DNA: TGTGCCAGCAGCTCATCCTCGACAGGGACTCAGCCCCAGCATTTT. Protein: CASSSSSTGTQPQHF.

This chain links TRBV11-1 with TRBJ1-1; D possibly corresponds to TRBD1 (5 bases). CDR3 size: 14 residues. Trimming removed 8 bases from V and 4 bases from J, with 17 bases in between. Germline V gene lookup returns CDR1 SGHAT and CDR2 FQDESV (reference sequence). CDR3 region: CASGENRGFTEAFF. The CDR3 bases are TGTGCCAGCGGCGAAAACCGGGGGTTCACTGAAGCTTTCTTT.

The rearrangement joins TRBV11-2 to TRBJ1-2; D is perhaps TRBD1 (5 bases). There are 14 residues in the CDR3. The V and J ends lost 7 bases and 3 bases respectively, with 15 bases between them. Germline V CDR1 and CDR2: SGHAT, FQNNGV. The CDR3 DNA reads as TGTGCCAGCACTGGTATGGGAGGGGACTATGGCTACACCTTC. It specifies CASTGMGGDYGYTF.